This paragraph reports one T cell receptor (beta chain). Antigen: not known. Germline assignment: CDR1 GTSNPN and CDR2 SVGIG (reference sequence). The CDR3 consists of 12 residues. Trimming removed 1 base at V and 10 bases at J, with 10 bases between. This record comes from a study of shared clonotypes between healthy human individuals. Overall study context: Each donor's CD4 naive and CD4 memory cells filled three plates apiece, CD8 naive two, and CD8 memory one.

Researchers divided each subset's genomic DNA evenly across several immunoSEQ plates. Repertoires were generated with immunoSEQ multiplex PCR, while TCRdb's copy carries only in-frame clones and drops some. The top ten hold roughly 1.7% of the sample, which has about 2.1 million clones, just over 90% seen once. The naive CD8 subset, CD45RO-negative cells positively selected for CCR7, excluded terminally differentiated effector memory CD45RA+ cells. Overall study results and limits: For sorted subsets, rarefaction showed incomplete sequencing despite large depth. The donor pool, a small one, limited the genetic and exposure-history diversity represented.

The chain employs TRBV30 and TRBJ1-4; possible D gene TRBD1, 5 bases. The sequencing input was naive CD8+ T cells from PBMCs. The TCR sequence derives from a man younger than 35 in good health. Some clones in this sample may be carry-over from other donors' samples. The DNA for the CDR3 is TGTGCCTGGAGTGACGGGGGGGGAAAACTGTTTTTT. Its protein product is CAWSDGGGKLFF.